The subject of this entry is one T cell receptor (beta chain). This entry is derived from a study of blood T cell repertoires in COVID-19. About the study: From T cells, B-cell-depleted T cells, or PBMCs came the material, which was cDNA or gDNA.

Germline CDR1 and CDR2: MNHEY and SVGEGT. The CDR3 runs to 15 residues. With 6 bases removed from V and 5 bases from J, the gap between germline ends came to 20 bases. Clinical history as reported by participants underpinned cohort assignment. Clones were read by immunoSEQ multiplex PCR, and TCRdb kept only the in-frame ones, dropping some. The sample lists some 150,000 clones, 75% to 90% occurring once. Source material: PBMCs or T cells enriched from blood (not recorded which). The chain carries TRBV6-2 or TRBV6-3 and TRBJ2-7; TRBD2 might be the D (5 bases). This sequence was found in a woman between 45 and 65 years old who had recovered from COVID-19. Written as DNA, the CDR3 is TGTGCCAGCAGCTCTCCGGGATTCAACCCCCACGAGCAGTACGTC. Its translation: CASSSPGFNPHEQYV.